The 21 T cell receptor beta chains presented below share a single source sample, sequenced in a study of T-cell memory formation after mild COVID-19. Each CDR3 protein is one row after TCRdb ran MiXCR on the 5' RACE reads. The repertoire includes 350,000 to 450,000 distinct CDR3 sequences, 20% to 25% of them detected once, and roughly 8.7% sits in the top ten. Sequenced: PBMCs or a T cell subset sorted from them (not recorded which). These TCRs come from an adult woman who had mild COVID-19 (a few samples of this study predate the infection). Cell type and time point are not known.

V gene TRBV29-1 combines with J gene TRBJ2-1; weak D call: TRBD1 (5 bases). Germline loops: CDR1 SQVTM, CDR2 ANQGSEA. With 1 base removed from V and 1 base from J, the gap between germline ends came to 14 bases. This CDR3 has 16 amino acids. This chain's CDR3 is CSVEVRQLLSYNEQFF. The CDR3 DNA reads TGCAGCGTTGAAGTCCGACAGCTGTTATCCTACAATGAGCAGTTCTTC.

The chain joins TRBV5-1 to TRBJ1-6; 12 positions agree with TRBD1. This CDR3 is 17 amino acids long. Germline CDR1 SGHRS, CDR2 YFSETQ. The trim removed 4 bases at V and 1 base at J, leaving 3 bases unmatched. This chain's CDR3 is CASSVGQGASYNSPLHF. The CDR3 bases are TGCGCCAGCAGCGTGGGACAGGGGGCTTCCTATAATTCACCCCTCCACTTT.

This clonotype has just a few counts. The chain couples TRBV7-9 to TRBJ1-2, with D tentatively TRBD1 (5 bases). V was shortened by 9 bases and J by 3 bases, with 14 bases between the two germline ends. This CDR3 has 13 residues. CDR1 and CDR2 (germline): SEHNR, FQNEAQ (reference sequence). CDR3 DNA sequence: TGTGCCAGTGAAGGGGAATACCACTATGGCTACACCTTC. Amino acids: CASEGEYHYGYTF.

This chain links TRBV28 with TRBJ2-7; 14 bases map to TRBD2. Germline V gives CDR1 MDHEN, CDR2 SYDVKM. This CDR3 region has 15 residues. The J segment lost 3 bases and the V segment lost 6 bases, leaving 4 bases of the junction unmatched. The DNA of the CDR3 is TGTGCCAGCAGGGGGACTAGCGGGAGCTTCTACGAGCAGTACTTC. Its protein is CASRGTSGSFYEQYF.

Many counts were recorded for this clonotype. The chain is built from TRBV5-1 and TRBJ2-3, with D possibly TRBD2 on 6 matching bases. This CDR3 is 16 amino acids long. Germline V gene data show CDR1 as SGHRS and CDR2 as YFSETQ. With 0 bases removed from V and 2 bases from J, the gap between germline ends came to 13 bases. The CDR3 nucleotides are TGCGCCAGCAGCTTGGCACTAGCCTTTTACACAGATACGCAGTATTTT. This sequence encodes CASSLALAFYTDTQYF. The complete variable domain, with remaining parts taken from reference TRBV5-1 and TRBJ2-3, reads KAGVTQTPRYLIKTRGQQVTLSCSPISGHRSVSWYQQTPGQGLQFLFEYFSETQRNKGNFPGRFSGRQFSNSRSEMNVSTLELGDSALYLCASSLALAFYTDTQYFGPGTRLTVL.

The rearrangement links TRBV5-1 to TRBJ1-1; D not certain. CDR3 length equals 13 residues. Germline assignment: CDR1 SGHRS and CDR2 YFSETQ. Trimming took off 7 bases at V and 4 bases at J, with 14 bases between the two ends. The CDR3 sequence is CASAKVGSTEAFF. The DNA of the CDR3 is TGCGCCAGCGCCAAGGTCGGGAGCACTGAAGCTTTCTTT.

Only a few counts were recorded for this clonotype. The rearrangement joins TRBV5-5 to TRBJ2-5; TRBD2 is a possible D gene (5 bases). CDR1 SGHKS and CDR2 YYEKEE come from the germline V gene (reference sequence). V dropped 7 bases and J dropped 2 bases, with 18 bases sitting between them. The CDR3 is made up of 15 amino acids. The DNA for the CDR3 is TGTGCCAGCCCCTTTGGGTACGGGGTACAAGAGACCCAGTACTTC. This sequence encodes CASPFGYGVQETQYF.

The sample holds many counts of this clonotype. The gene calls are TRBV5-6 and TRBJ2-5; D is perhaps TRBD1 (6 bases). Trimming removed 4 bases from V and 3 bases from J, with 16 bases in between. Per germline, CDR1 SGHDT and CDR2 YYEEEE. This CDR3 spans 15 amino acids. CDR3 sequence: CASSLQGPRKETQYF. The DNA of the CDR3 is TGTGCCAGCAGCCTACAGGGACCAAGAAAAGAGACCCAGTACTTC.

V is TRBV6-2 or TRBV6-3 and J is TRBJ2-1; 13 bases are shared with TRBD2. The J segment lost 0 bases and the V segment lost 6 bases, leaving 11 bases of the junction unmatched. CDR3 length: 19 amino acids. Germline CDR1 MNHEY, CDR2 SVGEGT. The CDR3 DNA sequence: TGTGCCAGCAGAGGACTAGCGGGAGTAGGAACCCACTCCTACAATGAGCAGTTCTTC. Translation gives CASRGLAGVGTHSYNEQFF.

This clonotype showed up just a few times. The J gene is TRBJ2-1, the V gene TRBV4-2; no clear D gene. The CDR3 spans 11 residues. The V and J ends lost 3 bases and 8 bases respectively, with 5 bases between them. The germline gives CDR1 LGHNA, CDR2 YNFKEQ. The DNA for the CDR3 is TGTGCCAGCAGCCACATGGATGAGCAGTTCTTC. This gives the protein CASSHMDEQFF.

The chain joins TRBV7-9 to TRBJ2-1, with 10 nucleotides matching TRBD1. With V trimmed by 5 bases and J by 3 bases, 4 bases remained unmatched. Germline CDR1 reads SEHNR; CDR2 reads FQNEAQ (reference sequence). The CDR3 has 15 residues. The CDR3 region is CASSGGTGDYNEQFF. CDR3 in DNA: TGTGCCAGCAGCGGCGGGACAGGGGACTACAATGAGCAGTTCTTC.

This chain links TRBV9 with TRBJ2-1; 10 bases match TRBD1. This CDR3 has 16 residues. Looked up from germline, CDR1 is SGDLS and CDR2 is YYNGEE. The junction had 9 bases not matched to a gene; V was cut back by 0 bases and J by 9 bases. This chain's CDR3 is CASSVGGTGAPGEQFF. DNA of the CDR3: TGTGCCAGCAGCGTAGGGGGGACAGGGGCGCCTGGTGAGCAGTTCTTC. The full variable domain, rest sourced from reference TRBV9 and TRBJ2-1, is DSGVTQTPKHLITATGQRVTLRCSPRSGDLSVYWYQQSLDQGLQFLIQYYNGEERAKGNILERFSAQQFPDLHSELNLSSLELGDSALYFCASSVGGTGAPGEQFFGPGTRLTVL.

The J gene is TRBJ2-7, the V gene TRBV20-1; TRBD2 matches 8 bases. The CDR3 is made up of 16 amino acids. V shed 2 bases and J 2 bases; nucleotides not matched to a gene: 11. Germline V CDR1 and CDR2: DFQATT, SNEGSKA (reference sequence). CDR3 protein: CSARFVGAAGAYEQYF. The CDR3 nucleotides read TGCAGTGCTAGATTCGTAGGTGCAGCGGGGGCCTACGAGCAGTACTTC.

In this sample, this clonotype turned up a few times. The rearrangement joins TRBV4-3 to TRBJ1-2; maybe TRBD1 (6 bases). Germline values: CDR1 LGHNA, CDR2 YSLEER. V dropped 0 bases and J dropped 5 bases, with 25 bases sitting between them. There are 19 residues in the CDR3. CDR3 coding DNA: TGCGCCAGCAGCCAAGATCGGGGAATATGGGGGCGCGGCGAATATGGCTACACCTTC. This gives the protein CASSQDRGIWGRGEYGYTF.

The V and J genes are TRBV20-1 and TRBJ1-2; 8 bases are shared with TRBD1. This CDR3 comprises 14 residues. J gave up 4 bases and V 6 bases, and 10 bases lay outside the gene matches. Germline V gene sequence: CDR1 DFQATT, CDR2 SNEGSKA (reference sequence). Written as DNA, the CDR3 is TGCAGTGCCCGGGAGGCAGGGGGCGGCTATGGCTACACCTTC. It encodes CSAREAGGGYGYTF.

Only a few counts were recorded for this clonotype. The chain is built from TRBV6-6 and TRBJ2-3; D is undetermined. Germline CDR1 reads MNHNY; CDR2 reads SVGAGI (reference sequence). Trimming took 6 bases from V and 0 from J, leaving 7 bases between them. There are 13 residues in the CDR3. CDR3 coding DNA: TGTGCCAGCAGAGAGACGAGCACAGATACGCAGTATTTT. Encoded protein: CASRETSTDTQYF.

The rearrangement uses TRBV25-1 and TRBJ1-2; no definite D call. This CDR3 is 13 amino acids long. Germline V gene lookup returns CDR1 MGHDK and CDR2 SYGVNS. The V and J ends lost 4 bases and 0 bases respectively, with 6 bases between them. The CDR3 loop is CASSAKSNYGYTF. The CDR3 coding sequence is TGTGCCAGCAGTGCCAAATCTAACTATGGCTACACCTTC.

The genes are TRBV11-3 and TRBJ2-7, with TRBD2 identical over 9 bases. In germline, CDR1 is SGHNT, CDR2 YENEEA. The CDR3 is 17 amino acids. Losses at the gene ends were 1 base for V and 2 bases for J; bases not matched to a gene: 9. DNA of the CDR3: TGTGCCAGCAGCTTAGGGGCCTTTGAGCGGGGGGCCTACGAGCAGTACTTC. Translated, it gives CASSLGAFERGAYEQYF.

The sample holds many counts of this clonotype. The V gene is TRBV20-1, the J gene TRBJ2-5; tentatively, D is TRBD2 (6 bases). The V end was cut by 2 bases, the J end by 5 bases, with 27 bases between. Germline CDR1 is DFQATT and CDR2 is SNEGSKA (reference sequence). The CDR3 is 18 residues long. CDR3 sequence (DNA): TGCAGTGCTAGACCCAGGGAATTACCCGGGACTCAAAGGGAGACCCAGTACTTC. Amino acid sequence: CSARPRELPGTQRETQYF.

The CDR3 coding sequence is TGTGCCAGCAGCTTCCGCCCCCCGTCGTACGAGCAGTACTTC. Its protein product is CASSFRPPSYEQYF. The chain links TRBV7-2 to TRBJ2-7; no definite D call. V lost 3 bases to trimming and J lost 4 bases, with 13 bases between them. The V gene's germline CDR1 is SGHTA and CDR2 FQGNSA. The CDR3 has 14 residues.

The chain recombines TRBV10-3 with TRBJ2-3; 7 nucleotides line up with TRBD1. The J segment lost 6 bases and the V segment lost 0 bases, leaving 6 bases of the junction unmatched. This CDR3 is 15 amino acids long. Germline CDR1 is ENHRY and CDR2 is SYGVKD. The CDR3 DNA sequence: TGTGCCATCAGTGAGTCAGGGGGCCTGGACGATACGCAGTATTTT. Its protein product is CAISESGGLDDTQYF.